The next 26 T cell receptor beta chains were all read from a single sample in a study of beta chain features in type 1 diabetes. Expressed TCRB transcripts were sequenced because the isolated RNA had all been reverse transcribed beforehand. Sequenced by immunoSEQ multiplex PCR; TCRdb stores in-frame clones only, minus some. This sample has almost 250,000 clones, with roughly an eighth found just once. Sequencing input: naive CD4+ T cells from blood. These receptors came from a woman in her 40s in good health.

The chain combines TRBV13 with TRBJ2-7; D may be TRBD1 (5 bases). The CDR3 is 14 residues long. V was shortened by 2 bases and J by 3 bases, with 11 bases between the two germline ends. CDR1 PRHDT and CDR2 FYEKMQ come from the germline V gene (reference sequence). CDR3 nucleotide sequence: TGTGCCAGCAGCTTACTAGGACACCTCTACGAGCAGTACTTC. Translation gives CASSLLGHLYEQYF.

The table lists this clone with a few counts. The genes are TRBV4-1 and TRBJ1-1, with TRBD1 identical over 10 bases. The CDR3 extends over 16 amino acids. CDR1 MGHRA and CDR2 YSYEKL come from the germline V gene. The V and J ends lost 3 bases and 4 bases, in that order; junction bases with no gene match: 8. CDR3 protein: CASSQGDRGSGTEAFF. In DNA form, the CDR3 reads TGCGCCAGCAGCCAGGGGGACAGGGGTTCGGGCACTGAAGCTTTCTTT.

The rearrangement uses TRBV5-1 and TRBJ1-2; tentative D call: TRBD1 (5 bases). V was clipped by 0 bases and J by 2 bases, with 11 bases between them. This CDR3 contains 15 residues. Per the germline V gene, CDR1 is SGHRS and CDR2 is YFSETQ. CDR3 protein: CASSLAGGGNYGYTF. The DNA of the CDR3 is TGCGCCAGCAGCTTGGCCGGCGGGGGGAACTATGGCTACACCTTC. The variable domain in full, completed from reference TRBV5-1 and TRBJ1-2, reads KAGVTQTPRYLIKTRGQQVTLSCSPISGHRSVSWYQQTPGQGLQFLFEYFSETQRNKGNFPGRFSGRQFSNSRSEMNVSTLELGDSALYLCASSLAGGGNYGYTFGSGTRLTVV.

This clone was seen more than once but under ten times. CDR3 loop: CASSLDSQRATVLTF. CDR3 DNA: TGTGCCAGCAGCTTAGATTCGCAAAGAGCAACCGTCCTGACTTTC. The rearrangement links TRBV7-9 to TRBJ2-6, with D unclear. Trimming took off 1 base at V and 12 bases at J, with 16 bases between the two ends. Germline V gene data show CDR1 as SEHNR and CDR2 as FQNEAQ (reference sequence). The length of the CDR3 is 15 residues. The variable domain in full, with the rest retrieved from reference TRBV7-9 and TRBJ2-6, is DTGVSQNPRHKITKRGQNVTFRCDPISEHNRLYWYRQTLGQGPEFLTYFQNEAQLEKSRLLSDRFSAERPKGSFSTLEIQRTEQGDSAMYLCASSLDSQRATVLTFGAGSRLTVL.

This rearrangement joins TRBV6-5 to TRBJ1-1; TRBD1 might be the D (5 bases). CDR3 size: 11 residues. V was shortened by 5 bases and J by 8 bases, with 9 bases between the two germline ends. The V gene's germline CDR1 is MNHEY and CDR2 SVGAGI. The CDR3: CASSHGGEAFF. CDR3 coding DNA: TGTGCCAGCAGTCACGGGGGAGAAGCTTTCTTT.

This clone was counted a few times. DNA of the CDR3: TGTGCCAGCAGCCTCCGGACTAGCGGGGGGGGAAATGAGCAGTTCTTC. It translates to CASSLRTSGGGNEQFF. The chain joins TRBV7-2 to TRBJ2-1, with 15 bases lining up with TRBD2. Germline values: CDR1 SGHTA, CDR2 FQGNSA. V dropped 5 bases and J dropped 7; count of bases not matched to a gene: 6. The CDR3 contains 16 residues.

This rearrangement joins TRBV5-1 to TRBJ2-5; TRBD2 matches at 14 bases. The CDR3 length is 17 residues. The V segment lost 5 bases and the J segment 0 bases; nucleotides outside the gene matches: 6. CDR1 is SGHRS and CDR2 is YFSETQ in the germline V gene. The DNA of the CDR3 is TGCGCCAGCAGTGGCGGACTAGCGGGGGGAAACCAAGAGACCCAGTACTTC. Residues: CASSGGLAGGNQETQYF.

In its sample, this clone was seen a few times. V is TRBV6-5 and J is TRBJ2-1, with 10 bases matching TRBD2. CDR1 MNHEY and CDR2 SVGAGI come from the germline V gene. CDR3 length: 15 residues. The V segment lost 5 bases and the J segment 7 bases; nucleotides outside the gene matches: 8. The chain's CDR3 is CASSSGGAIRNEQFF. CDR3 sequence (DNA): TGTGCCAGCAGTAGCGGGGGGGCCATAAGGAATGAGCAGTTCTTC.

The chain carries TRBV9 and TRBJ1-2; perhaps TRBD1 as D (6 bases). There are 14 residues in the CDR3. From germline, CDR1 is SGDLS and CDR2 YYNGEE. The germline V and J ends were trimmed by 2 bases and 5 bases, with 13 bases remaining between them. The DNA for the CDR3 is TGTGCCAGCAGCGTCCCGGGACAAGGGTATGGCTACACCTTC. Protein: CASSVPGQGYGYTF.

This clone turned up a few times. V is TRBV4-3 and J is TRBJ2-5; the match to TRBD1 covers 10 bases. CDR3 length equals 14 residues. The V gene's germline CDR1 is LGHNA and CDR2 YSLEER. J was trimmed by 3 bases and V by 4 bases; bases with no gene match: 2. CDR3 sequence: CASSRGQGKETQYF. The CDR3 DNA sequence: TGCGCCAGCAGCCGGGGACAGGGGAAAGAGACCCAGTACTTC.

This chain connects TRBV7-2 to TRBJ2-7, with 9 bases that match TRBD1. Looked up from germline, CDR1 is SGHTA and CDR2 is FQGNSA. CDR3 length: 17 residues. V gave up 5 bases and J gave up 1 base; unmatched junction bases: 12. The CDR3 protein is CASSAWGGQGISYEQYF. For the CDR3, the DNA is TGTGCCAGCAGCGCCTGGGGGGGACAGGGCATTTCCTACGAGCAGTACTTC.

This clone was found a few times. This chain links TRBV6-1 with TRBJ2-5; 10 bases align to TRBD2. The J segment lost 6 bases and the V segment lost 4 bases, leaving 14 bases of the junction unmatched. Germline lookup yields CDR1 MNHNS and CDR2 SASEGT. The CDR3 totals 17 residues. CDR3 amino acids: CASSVASGGALGQTQYF. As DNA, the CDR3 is TGTGCCAGCAGTGTGGCCAGCGGGGGGGCCCTGGGTCAGACCCAGTACTTC.

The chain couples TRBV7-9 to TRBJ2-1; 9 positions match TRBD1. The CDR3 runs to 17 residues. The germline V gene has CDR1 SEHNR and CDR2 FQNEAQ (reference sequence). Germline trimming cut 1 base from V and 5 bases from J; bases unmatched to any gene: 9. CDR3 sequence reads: CASSLVVGTGSHNEQFF. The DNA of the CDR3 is TGTGCCAGCAGCTTAGTGGTAGGGACAGGGAGCCACAATGAGCAGTTCTTC.

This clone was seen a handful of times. DNA of the CDR3: TGTGCCAGCAGCCGTGGACAGGTTCGAGAGACCCAGTACTTC. Translated: CASSRGQVRETQYF. This chain joins TRBV7-2 and TRBJ2-5; 7 bases map to TRBD1. CDR1 is SGHTA, CDR2 FQGNSA, per germline. The CDR3 contains 14 residues. V trimming: 5 bases; J trimming: 4 bases; junction bases outside the gene matches: 7. Full variable domain (remainder filled in from reference TRBV7-2 and TRBJ2-5): GAGVSQSPSNKVTEKGKDVELRCDPISGHTALYWYRQSLGQGLEFLIYFQGNSAPDKSGLPSDRFSAERTGGSVSTLTIQRTQQEDSAVYLCASSRGQVRETQYFGPGTRLLVL.

CDR3: CASKPDRAPYEQYF. CDR3 DNA sequence: TGTGCCAGCAAACCCGACAGGGCCCCCTACGAGCAGTACTTC. This chain uses TRBV25-1 with TRBJ2-7, with 7 nucleotides matching TRBD1. V was pared by 7 bases and J by 2 bases, with 8 bases of the junction left unmatched. Germline V gene data show CDR1 as MGHDK and CDR2 as SYGVNS. The CDR3 sequence is 14 residues long.

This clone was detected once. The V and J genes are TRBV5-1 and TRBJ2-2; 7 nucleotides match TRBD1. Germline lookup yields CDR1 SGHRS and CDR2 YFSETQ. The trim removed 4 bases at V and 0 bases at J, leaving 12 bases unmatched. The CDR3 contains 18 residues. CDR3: CASSTPGQLRANTGELFF. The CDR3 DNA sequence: TGCGCCAGCAGCACCCCGGGACAGTTACGCGCGAACACCGGGGAGCTGTTTTTT.

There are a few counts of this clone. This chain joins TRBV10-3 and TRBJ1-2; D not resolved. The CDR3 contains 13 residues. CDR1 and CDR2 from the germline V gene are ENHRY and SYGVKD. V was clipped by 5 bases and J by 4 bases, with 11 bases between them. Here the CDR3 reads CAISTTEGYGYTF. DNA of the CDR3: TGTGCCATCAGTACCACCGAGGGCTATGGCTACACCTTC.

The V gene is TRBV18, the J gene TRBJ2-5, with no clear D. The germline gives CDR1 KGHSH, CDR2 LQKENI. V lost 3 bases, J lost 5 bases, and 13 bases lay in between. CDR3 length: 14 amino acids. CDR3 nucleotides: TGTGCCAGCTCACCCTTGGCCAACGGGGAGACCCAGTACTTC. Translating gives CASSPLANGETQYF.

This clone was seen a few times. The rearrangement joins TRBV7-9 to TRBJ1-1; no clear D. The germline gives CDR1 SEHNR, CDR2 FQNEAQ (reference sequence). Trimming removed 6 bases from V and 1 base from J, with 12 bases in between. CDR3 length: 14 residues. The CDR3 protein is CASRLTGGNTEAFF. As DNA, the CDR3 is TGTGCCAGCAGATTGACCGGAGGGAACACTGAAGCTTTCTTT. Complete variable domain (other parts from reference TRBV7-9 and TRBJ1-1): DTGVSQNPRHKITKRGQNVTFRCDPISEHNRLYWYRQTLGQGPEFLTYFQNEAQLEKSRLLSDRFSAERPKGSFSTLEIQRTEQGDSAMYLCASRLTGGNTEAFFGQGTRLTVV.

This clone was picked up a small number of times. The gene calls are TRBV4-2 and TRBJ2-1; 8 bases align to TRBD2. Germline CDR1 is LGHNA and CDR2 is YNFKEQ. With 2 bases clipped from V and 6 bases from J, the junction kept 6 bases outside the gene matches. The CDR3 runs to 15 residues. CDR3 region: CASSQTAGGANEQFF. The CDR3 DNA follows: TGTGCCAGCAGCCAAACGGCCGGGGGGGCCAATGAGCAGTTCTTC.

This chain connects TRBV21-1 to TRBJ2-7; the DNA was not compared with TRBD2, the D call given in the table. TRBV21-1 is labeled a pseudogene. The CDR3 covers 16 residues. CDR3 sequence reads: CASSKALRCSSYEQYF. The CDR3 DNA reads TGTGCCAGCAGCAAAGCGCTTCGGTGTAGCTCCTACGAGCAGTACTTC.

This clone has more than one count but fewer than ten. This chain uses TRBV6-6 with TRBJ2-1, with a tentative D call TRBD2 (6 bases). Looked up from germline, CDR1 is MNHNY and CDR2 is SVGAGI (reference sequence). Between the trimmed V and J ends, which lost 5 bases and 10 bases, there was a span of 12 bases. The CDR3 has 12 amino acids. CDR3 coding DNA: TGTGCCAGCAGTCAAAGCGGAGGGGAGCAGTTCTTC. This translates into CASSQSGGEQFF.

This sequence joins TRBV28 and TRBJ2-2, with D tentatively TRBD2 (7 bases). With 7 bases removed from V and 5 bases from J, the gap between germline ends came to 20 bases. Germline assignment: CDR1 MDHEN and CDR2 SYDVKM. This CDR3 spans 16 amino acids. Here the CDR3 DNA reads TGTGCCAGCAAAAGGCGGGGGCTAGTAGGAACCGGGGAGCTGTTTTTT. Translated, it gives CASKRRGLVGTGELFF.

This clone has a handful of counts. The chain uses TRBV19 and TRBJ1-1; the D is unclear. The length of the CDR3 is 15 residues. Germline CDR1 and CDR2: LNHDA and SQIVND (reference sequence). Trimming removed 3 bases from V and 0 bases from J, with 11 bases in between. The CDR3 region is CASSIARVMNTEAFF. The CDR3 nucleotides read TGTGCCAGTAGTATCGCCCGGGTCATGAACACTGAAGCTTTCTTT.

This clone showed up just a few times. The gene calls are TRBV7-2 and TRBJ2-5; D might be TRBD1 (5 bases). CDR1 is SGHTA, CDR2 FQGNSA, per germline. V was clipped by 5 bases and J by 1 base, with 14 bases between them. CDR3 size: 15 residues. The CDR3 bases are TGTGCCAGCAGCCCGTTCAGGGCACTCCAAGAGACCCAGTACTTC. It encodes CASSPFRALQETQYF.

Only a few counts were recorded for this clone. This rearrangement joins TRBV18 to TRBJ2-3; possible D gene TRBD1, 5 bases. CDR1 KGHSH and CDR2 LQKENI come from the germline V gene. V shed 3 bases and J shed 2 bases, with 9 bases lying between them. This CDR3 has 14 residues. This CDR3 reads CASSPTENTDTQYF. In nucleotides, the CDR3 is TGTGCCAGCTCACCGACAGAGAACACAGATACGCAGTATTTT.